The 29 T cell receptor beta chains below come from one sample, sequenced in a study of radiotherapy plus CTLA-4 blockade in lung cancer. This table comes from immunoSEQ multiplex PCR, and its TCRdb copy is limited to in-frame clones, with some not included. The sample carries about 59,000 clones, approximately 79% recorded once. The sample in question was peripheral blood, obtained from a patient treated with radiotherapy plus ipilimumab. The source of these receptors is a human donor with non-small cell lung cancer who had a complete response to radiotherapy plus ipilimumab.

The CDR3 spells CASREQGAGNTIYF. Written as DNA, the CDR3 is TGCGCCAGCAGGGAACAGGGTGCTGGAAACACCATATATTTT. V usage is TRBV10-2 and J usage is TRBJ1-3, with D possibly being TRBD1 (6 bases). The CDR3 covers 14 residues. Trimming stripped 6 bases from V and 2 bases from J, with 11 bases between. Germline values: CDR1 WSHSY, CDR2 SAAADI.

V usage is TRBV2 and J usage is TRBJ2-7; D perhaps matches TRBD1 (6 bases). The germline V gene encodes CDR1 SNHLY and CDR2 FYNNEI. Between the trimmed V and J ends, which lost 5 bases and 10 bases, there was a span of 12 bases. The CDR3 extends over 11 amino acids. The chain's CDR3 is CASSYDRHQYF. CDR3 sequence (DNA): TGTGCCAGCAGTTACGACAGGCATCAGTACTTC.

The V call is TRBV28, the J call TRBJ2-7, with 10 bases lining up with TRBD1. The CDR3 runs to 12 residues. Looked up from germline, CDR1 is MDHEN and CDR2 is SYDVKM. With 6 bases clipped from V and 5 bases from J, the junction kept 1 base outside the gene matches. This CDR3 is CASRGQGNEQYF. CDR3 nucleotide sequence: TGTGCCAGCAGGGGACAGGGGAACGAGCAGTACTTC.

The V gene is TRBV7-2, the J gene TRBJ1-3; 7 bases map to TRBD1. This CDR3 contains 14 residues. J was trimmed by 0 bases and V by 5 bases; bases with no gene match: 1. In germline, CDR1 is SGHTA, CDR2 FQGNSA. The CDR3 loop reads CASSRQGSGNTIYF. The CDR3 bases are TGTGCCAGCAGCCGACAGGGCTCTGGAAACACCATATATTTT.

The V gene is TRBV2, the J gene TRBJ1-4, with a tentative D call TRBD1 (5 bases). CDR3 size: 15 residues. Trimming took off 3 bases at V and 1 base at J, with 9 bases between the two ends. Germline V gene data show CDR1 as SNHLY and CDR2 as FYNNEI. The CDR3: CASSEQGKTNEKLFF. The CDR3 DNA reads as TGTGCCAGCAGTGAGCAGGGTAAAACTAATGAAAAACTGTTTTTT. The whole variable domain, filled in from reference TRBV2 and TRBJ1-4, reads EPEVTQTPSHQVTQMGQEVILRCVPISNHLYFYWYRQILGQKVEFLVSFYNNEISEKSEIFDDQFSVERPDGSNFTLKIRSTKLEDSAMYFCASSEQGKTNEKLFFGSGTQLSVL.

This chain links TRBV28 with TRBJ1-4, with D possibly being TRBD1 (5 bases). The CDR3 consists of 14 residues. V dropped 6 bases and J dropped 7 bases, with 15 bases sitting between them. Germline V gene lookup returns CDR1 MDHEN and CDR2 SYDVKM. The CDR3 coding sequence is TGTGCCAGCAGGATCGGGGGTGCTTCTGAAAAACTGTTTTTT. Translation gives CASRIGGASEKLFF.

The genes are TRBV7-9 and TRBJ2-7; a possible D gene is TRBD1 (8 bases). Germline CDR1 and CDR2: SEHNR and FQNEAQ (reference sequence). Trimming left V 5 bases short and J 5 bases short, with 22 bases between. This CDR3 is built from 16 residues. Here the CDR3 DNA reads TGTGCCAGCAGCCAAAGCTTCCGGACAGGGAGGGACGAGCAGTACTTC. It is translated as CASSQSFRTGRDEQYF.

The chain employs TRBV7-9 and TRBJ2-7; D may be TRBD1 (6 bases). The CDR3 has 14 residues. Deletions cut 5 bases from V and 5 bases from J, with 16 bases between. In germline, CDR1 is SEHNR, CDR2 FQNEAQ (reference sequence). The CDR3 DNA sequence: TGTGCCAGCAGCGATAACAGGGTTGTCCACGAGCAGTACTTC. Translating it yields CASSDNRVVHEQYF.

This clone has just one count. V gene TRBV5-4 combines with J gene TRBJ1-2, with TRBD1 as a possible D gene (5 bases). V lost 4 bases and J lost 7, with 23 bases in between. Germline lookup yields CDR1 SGHNT and CDR2 YYREEE (reference sequence). There are 16 residues in the CDR3. This CDR3 reads CASSPLDMAGKSGYTF. CDR3 nucleotide sequence: TGTGCCAGCAGCCCCCTTGATATGGCAGGGAAAAGTGGCTACACCTTC.

This chain connects TRBV19 to TRBJ2-1; the D gene is possibly TRBD1 (6 bases). Trimming stripped 3 bases from V and 9 bases from J, with 12 bases between. The length of the CDR3 is 13 residues. CDR1 is LNHDA and CDR2 is SQIVND in the germline V gene (reference sequence). In DNA form, the CDR3 reads TGTGCCAGTAGTATGGGGGCTTCTACTGAGCAGTTCTTC. Its translation is CASSMGASTEQFF.

This sequence joins TRBV30 and TRBJ1-5, with TRBD1 matching 9 bases. CDR3 size: 16 residues. Germline loops: CDR1 GTSNPN, CDR2 SVGIG (reference sequence). V was pared by 4 bases and J by 0 bases, with 7 bases of the junction left unmatched. The DNA for the CDR3 is TGTGCCTGGACCGGGACAGGGAGTTCTAGCAATCAGCCCCAGCATTTT. This codes for CAWTGTGSSSNQPQHF.

The CDR3 DNA sequence: TGTGCCAGCAGCCCCGGACAGGGCAGGGAGACCCAGTACTTC. Its translation: CASSPGQGRETQYF. V and J are TRBV7-3 and TRBJ2-5; 8 nucleotides match TRBD1. This CDR3 has 14 amino acids. Germline V lookup: CDR1 SGHTA, CDR2 FQGTGA. J lost 5 bases, V lost 5 bases, and 7 bases had no gene match.

This chain connects TRBV19 to TRBJ1-2; 10 bases match TRBD1. V lost 7 bases, J lost 1 base, and 3 bases stayed unmatched. The CDR3 extends over 14 amino acids. Per germline, CDR1 LNHDA and CDR2 SQIVND (reference sequence). CDR3 DNA: TGTGCCAGTAAGTGGGACAGGGGTAACTATGGCTACACCTTC. Amino acid sequence: CASKWDRGNYGYTF.

V usage is TRBV5-1 and J usage is TRBJ2-7; a possible D gene is TRBD1 (6 bases). This CDR3 contains 14 residues. The germline V gene encodes CDR1 SGHRS and CDR2 YFSETQ. V was clipped by 5 bases and J by 6 bases, with 18 bases between them. CDR3 in DNA: TGCGCCAGCAGGCCCTCTACAGGGTCGGCCGAGCAGTACTTC. Translation: CASRPSTGSAEQYF.

The V and J genes are TRBV18 and TRBJ1-6; TRBD1 agrees at 10 bases. The trim removed 3 bases at V and 0 bases at J, leaving 11 bases unmatched. This CDR3 has 20 amino acids. Germline CDR1 and CDR2: KGHSH and LQKENI. The CDR3 sequence is CASSPRDRGAPSSYNSPLHF. The CDR3 DNA follows: TGTGCCAGCTCACCCCGGGACAGGGGAGCCCCGAGCTCCTATAATTCACCCCTCCACTTT. Supplemented by reference TRBV18 and TRBJ1-6, the full variable domain reads NAGVMQNPRHLVRRRGQEARLRCSPMKGHSHVYWYRQLPEEGLKFMVYLQKENIIDESGMPKERFSAEFPKEGPSILRIQQVVRGDSAAYFCASSPRDRGAPSSYNSPLHFGNGTRLTVT.

The chain combines TRBV6-5 with TRBJ1-1; 7 bases line up with TRBD1. In germline, CDR1 is MNHEY, CDR2 SVGAGI. The length of the CDR3 is 15 residues. J was trimmed by 0 bases and V by 5 bases; bases with no gene match: 6. Written as DNA, the CDR3 is TGTGCCAGCAGTACGGACAGGTCGATGAACACTGAAGCTTTCTTT. Amino acid sequence: CASSTDRSMNTEAFF.

The J gene is TRBJ2-5, the V gene TRBV13; 10 bases are a match to TRBD2. The CDR3 sequence is 16 residues long. The V gene's germline CDR1 is PRHDT and CDR2 FYEKMQ (reference sequence). With 5 bases clipped from V and 5 bases from J, the junction kept 11 bases outside the gene matches. CDR3 nucleotide sequence: TGTGCCAGCAGCCAACCGACGGGACTAGCGAGTGAGACCCAGTACTTC. It codes for CASSQPTGLASETQYF.

V is TRBV6-1 and J is TRBJ1-6; TRBD1 aligns across 11 bases. Germline trimming cut 8 bases from V and 1 base from J; bases unmatched to any gene: 1. Germline CDR1 reads MNHNS; CDR2 reads SASEGT. This CDR3 is 15 amino acids long. The CDR3 spells CASRDRGSYNSPLHF. The CDR3 nucleotides are TGTGCCAGCCGGGACAGGGGGTCCTATAATTCACCCCTCCACTTT.

This clone has only one observation. V usage is TRBV27 and J usage is TRBJ2-3; 7 nucleotides agree with TRBD2. Trimming removed 5 bases from V and 6 bases from J; junction bases left unmatched: 8. The CDR3 consists of 14 residues. Germline CDR1 and CDR2: MNHEY and SMNVEV (reference sequence). CDR3 in DNA: TGTGCCAGCAGTGTACTAGCGTCTGATGATACGCAGTATTTT. Protein: CASSVLASDDTQYF.

V is TRBV20-1 and J is TRBJ2-1; no clear D gene. V shed 3 bases and J shed 4 bases, with 4 bases lying between them. Germline-derived CDR1 and CDR2 are DFQATT and SNEGSKA (reference sequence). The CDR3 has 11 residues. The CDR3 loop is CSARTYNEQFF. The CDR3 DNA is TGCAGTGCTAGGACATACAATGAGCAGTTCTTC.

This clone was detected only once. The chain is built from TRBV7-2 and TRBJ1-1, with a tentative D call TRBD1 (6 bases). CDR1 is SGHTA, CDR2 FQGNSA, per germline. The length of the CDR3 is 16 residues. Trimming removed 4 bases at V and 7 bases at J, with 22 bases between. The CDR3 loop is CASSSPGWGGTFEAFF. In DNA, the CDR3 is TGTGCCAGCAGCTCTCCCGGGTGGGGGGGCACTTTTGAAGCTTTCTTT. Full variable domain (rest looked up from reference TRBV7-2 and TRBJ1-1): GAGVSQSPSNKVTEKGKDVELRCDPISGHTALYWYRQSLGQGLEFLIYFQGNSAPDKSGLPSDRFSAERTGGSVSTLTIQRTQQEDSAVYLCASSSPGWGGTFEAFFGQGTRLTVV.

The genes are TRBV18 and TRBJ2-1, with 8 bases that match TRBD2. The CDR3 runs 16 residues. From germline, CDR1 is KGHSH and CDR2 LQKENI. V gave up 4 bases and J gave up 4 bases; unmatched junction bases: 9. The CDR3 loop reads CASSLMTGGDYNEQFF. DNA for the CDR3: TGTGCCAGCTCACTCATGACCGGGGGGGATTACAATGAGCAGTTCTTC.

This chain links TRBV18 with TRBJ2-3; D unclear. The CDR3 has 14 amino acids. The V and J ends lost 3 bases and 3 bases respectively, with 10 bases between them. From germline, CDR1 is KGHSH and CDR2 LQKENI. The CDR3 nucleotides read TGTGCCAGCTCACCCCCCGGGTTTACAGATACGCAGTATTTT. It translates to CASSPPGFTDTQYF.

J is TRBJ2-2 and V is TRBV9; 12 bases fit TRBD2. The CDR3 sequence is 19 residues long. The germline CDR1 and CDR2 sequences are SGDLS and YYNGEE. V shed 1 base, J shed 1 base, and the junction held 8 bases outside the gene matches. The CDR3 reads CASSVSGTSGGRNTGELFF. CDR3 DNA sequence: TGTGCCAGCAGCGTATCGGGCACTAGCGGGGGGCGGAACACCGGGGAGCTGTTTTTT.

This clone was found a few times. The rearrangement uses TRBV6-1 and TRBJ2-1; 12 nucleotides align to TRBD2. V lost 4 bases, J lost 9 bases, and 7 bases stayed unmatched. Germline V CDR1 and CDR2: MNHNS, SASEGT. CDR3 size: 15 residues. CDR3 coding DNA: TGTGCCAGCAGTGCCCGGACTAGCGGGGAGTCTGAGCAGTTCTTC. The encoded protein is CASSARTSGESEQFF.

This chain connects TRBV7-3 to TRBJ2-2; a possible D gene is TRBD2 (6 bases). Germline CDR1 SGHTA, CDR2 FQGTGA. The CDR3 is 16 amino acids. The V gene lost 0 bases and the J gene lost 1 base, with 9 bases spanning the gap. CDR3 in amino acids: CASSLTHGGNTGELFF. DNA of the CDR3: TGTGCCAGCAGCTTAACCCACGGGGGGAACACCGGGGAGCTGTTTTTT.

The J gene is TRBJ1-2, the V gene TRBV2, with no clear D. The CDR3 loop spans 11 amino acids. Trimming cost V 6 bases and J 7 bases, with 9 bases left between them. Germline V CDR1 and CDR2: SNHLY, FYNNEI. In nucleotides, the CDR3 is TGTGCCAGCAGCCCGGAGGGTGGCTACACCTTC. Translating it yields CASSPEGGYTF.

This clone turned up a few times. V is TRBV5-1 and J is TRBJ2-7; 7 bases are shared with TRBD1. The CDR3 extends over 15 amino acids. Germline V gene lookup returns CDR1 SGHRS and CDR2 YFSETQ. The junction had 8 bases not matched to a gene; V was cut back by 0 bases and J by 5 bases. The CDR3 DNA follows: TGCGCCAGCAGCTTGGACTCGACAGGGAAAAACGAGCAGTACTTC. This translates into CASSLDSTGKNEQYF. The variable domain in full, with the rest retrieved from reference TRBV5-1 and TRBJ2-7, is KAGVTQTPRYLIKTRGQQVTLSCSPISGHRSVSWYQQTPGQGLQFLFEYFSETQRNKGNFPGRFSGRQFSNSRSEMNVSTLELGDSALYLCASSLDSTGKNEQYFGPGTRLTVT.

The rearrangement joins TRBV30 to TRBJ1-2; 9 bases fit TRBD1. Unmatched junction bases numbered 1, after V lost 1 base and J lost 4 bases. The CDR3 is 13 amino acids. Germline V gene lookup returns CDR1 GTSNPN and CDR2 SVGIG (reference sequence). CDR3 sequence (DNA): TGTGCCTGGAGTGGGGACAGGGTCTATGGCTACACCTTC. Its translation: CAWSGDRVYGYTF.